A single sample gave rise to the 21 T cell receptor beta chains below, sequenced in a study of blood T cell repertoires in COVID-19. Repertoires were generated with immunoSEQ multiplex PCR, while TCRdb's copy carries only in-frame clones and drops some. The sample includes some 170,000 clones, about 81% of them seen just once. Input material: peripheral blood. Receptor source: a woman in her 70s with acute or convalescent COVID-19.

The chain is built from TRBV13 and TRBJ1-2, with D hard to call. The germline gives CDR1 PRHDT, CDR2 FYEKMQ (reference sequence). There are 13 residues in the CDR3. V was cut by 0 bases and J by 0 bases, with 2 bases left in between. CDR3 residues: CASSLGANYGYTF. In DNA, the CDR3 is TGTGCCAGCAGCTTAGGCGCTAACTATGGCTACACCTTC.

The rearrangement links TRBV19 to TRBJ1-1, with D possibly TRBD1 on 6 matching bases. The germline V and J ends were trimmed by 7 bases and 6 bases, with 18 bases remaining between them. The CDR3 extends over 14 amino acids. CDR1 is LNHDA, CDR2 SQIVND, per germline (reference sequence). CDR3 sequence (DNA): TGTGCCAGTACCCTAGCTGTGGGGGCCCCTGAAGCTTTCTTT. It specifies CASTLAVGAPEAFF. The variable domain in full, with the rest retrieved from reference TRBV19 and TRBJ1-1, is DGGITQSPKYLFRKEGQNVTLSCEQNLNHDAMYWYRQDPGQGLRLIYYSQIVNDFQKGDIAEGYSVSREKKESFPLTVTSAQKNPTAFYLCASTLAVGAPEAFFGQGTRLTVV.

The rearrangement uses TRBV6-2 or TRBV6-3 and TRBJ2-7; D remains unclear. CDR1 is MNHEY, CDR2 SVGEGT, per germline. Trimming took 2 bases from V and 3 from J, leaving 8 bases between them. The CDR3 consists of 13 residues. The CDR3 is CASSYGPDYEQYF. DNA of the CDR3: TGTGCCAGCAGTTACGGGCCCGACTACGAGCAGTACTTC.

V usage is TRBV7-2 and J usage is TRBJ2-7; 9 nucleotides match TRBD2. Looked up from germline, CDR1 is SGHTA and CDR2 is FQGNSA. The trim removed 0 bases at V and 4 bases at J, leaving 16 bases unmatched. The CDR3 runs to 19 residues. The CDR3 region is CASSLAPQTLAGVSYEQYF. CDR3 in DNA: TGTGCCAGCAGCTTAGCGCCCCAGACCTTAGCGGGAGTTAGTTACGAGCAGTACTTC.

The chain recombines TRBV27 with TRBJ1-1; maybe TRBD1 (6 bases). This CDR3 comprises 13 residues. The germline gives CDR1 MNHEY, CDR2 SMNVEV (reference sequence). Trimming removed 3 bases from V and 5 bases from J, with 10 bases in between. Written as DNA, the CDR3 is TGTGCCAGCAGTTTGGCACAGGGAACTGAAGCTTTCTTT. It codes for CASSLAQGTEAFF.

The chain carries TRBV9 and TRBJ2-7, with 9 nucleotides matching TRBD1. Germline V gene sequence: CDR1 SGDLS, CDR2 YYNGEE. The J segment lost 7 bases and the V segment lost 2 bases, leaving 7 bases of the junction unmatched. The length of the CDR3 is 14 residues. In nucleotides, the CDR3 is TGTGCCAGCAGCGTTGGGACAGGGCCAGGGGAGCAGTACTTC. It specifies CASSVGTGPGEQYF. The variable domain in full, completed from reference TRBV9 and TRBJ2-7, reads DSGVTQTPKHLITATGQRVTLRCSPRSGDLSVYWYQQSLDQGLQFLIQYYNGEERAKGNILERFSAQQFPDLHSELNLSSLELGDSALYFCASSVGTGPGEQYFGPGTRLTVT.

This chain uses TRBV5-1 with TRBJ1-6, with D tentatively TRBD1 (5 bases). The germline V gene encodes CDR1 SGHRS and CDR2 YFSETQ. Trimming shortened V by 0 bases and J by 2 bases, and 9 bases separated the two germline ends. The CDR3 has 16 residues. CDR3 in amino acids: CASSLDQGPYNSPLHF. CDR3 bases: TGCGCCAGCAGCTTGGATCAGGGCCCCTATAATTCACCCCTCCACTTT.

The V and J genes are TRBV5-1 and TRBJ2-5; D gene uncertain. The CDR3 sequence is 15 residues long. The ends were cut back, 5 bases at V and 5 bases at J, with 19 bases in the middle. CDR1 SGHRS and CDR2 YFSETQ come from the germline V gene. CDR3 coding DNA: TGCGCCAGCAGTCCTAATACAGAGCCCCTGGAGACCCAGTACTTC. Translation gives CASSPNTEPLETQYF.

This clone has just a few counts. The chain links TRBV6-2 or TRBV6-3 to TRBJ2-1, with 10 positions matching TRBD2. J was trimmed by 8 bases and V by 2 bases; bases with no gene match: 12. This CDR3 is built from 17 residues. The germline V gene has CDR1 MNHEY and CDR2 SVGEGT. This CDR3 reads CASSYVPSGSKGDEQFF. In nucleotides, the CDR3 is TGTGCCAGCAGTTACGTCCCTAGCGGGAGTAAGGGCGATGAGCAGTTCTTC.

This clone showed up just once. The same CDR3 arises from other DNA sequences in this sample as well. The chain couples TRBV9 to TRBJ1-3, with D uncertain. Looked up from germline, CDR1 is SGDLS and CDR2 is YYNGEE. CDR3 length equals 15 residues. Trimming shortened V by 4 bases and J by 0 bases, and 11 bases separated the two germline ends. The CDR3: CASSPRDTSGNTIYF. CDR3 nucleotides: TGTGCCAGCAGCCCCCGTGACACCTCTGGAAACACCATATATTTT. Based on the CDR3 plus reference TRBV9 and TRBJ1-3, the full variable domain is DSGVTQTPKHLITATGQRVTLRCSPRSGDLSVYWYQQSLDQGLQFLIQYYNGEERAKGNILERFSAQQFPDLHSELNLSSLELGDSALYFCASSPRDTSGNTIYFGEGSWLTVV.

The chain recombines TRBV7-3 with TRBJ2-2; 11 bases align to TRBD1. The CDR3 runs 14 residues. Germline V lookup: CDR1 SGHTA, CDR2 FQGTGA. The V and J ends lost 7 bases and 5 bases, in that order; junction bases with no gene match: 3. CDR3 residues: CASKDRGQTGELFF. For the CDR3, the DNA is TGTGCCAGCAAGGACAGGGGGCAGACCGGGGAGCTGTTTTTT.

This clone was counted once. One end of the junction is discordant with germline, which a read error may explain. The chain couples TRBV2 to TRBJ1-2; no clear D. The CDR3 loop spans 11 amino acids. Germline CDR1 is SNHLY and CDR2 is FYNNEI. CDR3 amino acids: CASSELHEASF. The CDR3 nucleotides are TGTGCCAGCAGTGAATTGCATGAGGCCTCCTTC.

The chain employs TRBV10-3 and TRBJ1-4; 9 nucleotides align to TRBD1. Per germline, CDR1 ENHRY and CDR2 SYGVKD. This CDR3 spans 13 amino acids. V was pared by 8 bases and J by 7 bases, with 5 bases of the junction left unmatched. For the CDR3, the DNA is TGTGCCATCTCGGACAGGGGAGGTGAAAAACTGTTTTTT. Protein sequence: CAISDRGGEKLFF.

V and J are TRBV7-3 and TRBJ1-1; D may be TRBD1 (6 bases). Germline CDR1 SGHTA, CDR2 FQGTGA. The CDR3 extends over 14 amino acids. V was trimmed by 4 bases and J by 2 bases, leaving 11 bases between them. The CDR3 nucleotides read TGTGCCAGCAGCTCGACGGGACAAAACACTGAAGCTTTCTTT. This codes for CASSSTGQNTEAFF.

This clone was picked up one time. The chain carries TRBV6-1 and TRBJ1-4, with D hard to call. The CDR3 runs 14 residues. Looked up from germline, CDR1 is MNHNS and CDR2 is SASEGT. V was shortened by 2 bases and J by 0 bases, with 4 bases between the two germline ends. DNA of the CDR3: TGTGCCAGCAGTGAACAGGCAACTAATGAAAAACTGTTTTTT. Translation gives CASSEQATNEKLFF.

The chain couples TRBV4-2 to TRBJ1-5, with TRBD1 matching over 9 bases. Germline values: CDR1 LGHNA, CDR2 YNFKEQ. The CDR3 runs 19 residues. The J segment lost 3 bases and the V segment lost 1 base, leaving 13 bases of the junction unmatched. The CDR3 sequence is CASSQVFNRDRASNQPQHF. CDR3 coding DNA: TGTGCCAGCAGCCAAGTTTTCAACCGGGACAGGGCGTCCAATCAGCCCCAGCATTTT.

DNA of the CDR3: TGTGCCAGCAGCTTAGAGTCGACAGTACTATATGGCTACACCTTC. Protein product: CASSLESTVLYGYTF. The rearrangement uses TRBV11-2 and TRBJ1-2; maybe TRBD1 (5 bases). Looked up from germline, CDR1 is SGHAT and CDR2 is FQNNGV. Trimming stripped 0 bases from V and 5 bases from J, with 13 bases between. The CDR3 spans 15 residues.

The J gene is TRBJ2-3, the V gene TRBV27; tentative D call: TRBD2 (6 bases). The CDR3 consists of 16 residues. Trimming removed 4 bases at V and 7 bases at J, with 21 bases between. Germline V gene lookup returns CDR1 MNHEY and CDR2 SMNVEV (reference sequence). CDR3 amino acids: CASSYRDSHLIHTQYF. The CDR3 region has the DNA TGTGCCAGCAGTTACCGGGACTCCCATTTGATCCATACGCAGTATTTT.

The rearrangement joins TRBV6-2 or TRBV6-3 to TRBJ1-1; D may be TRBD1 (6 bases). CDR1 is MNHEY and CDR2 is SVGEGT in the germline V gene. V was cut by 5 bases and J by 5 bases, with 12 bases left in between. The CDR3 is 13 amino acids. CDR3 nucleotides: TGTGCCAGCAGTCCCACAGGGTGGACTGAAGCTTTCTTT. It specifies CASSPTGWTEAFF.

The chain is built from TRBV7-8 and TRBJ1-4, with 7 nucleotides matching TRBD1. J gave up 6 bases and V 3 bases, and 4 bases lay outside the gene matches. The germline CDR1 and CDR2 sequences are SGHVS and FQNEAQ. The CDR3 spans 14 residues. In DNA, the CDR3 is TGTGCCAGCAGCTTTACAGGGGTCGATGAAAAACTGTTTTTT. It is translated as CASSFTGVDEKLFF.

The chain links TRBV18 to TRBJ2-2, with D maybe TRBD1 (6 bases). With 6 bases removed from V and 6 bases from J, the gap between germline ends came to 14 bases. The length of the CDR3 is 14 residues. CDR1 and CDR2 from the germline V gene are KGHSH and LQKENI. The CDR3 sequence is CASSPDRLAGELFF. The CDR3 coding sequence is TGTGCCAGCTCGCCCGACAGGCTGGCCGGGGAGCTGTTTTTT.